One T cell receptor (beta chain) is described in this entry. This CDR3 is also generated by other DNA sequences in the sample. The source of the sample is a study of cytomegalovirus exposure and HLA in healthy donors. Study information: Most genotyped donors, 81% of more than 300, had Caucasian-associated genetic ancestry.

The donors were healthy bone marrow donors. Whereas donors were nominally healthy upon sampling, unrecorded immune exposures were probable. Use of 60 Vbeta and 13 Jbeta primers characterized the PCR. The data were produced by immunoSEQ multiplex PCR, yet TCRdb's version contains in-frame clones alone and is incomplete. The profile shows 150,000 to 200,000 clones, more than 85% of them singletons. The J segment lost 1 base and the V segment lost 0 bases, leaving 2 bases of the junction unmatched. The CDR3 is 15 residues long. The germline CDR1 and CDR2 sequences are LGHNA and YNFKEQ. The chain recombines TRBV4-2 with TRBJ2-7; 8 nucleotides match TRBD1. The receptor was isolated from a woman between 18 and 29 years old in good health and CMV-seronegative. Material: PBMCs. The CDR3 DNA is TGTGCCAGCAGCCAAGAGACAGGGGCTTCCTACGAGCAGTACTTC. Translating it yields CASSQETGASYEQYF.